A selection of T cell receptor beta chains follows, all from one sample in a study of Graves' ophthalmopathy and Graves' hyperthyroidism. TCRdb fed the multiplex PCR reads into MiXCR, producing one record per CDR3 protein. Among a few hundred thousand distinct CDR3 sequences listed, approximately 35% were seen once. Material for sequencing was peripheral blood or thyroid tissue (not recorded which). All receptors come from an adult man with Graves' hyperthyroidism. Each CDR3 is given with its conserved first and last residue.

TRBJ2-1,TRBV24-1,CATSDTQGGSYNEQFF
TRBJ2-5,TRBV18,CASSPPQTSGWQETQYF
TRBJ1-1,TRBV5-8,CASSLTSYTEAFF
TRBJ1-4,TRBV5-4,CASSTQLEGAANEKLFF
TRBJ1-5,TRBV2,CASTGEVNQPQHF
TRBJ1-2,TRBV20-1,CKCGALYGYTF
TRBJ1-4,TRBV7-9,CASVRAGGFEKLFF
TRBJ1-2,TRBV10-3,CASSFLGGDNNYGYTF
TRBJ2-5,TRBV5-8,CASSYGQGREAQYF
TRBJ2-3,TRBV20-1,CSASRLAGVTDTQYF
TRBJ1-1,TRBV30,CARGGSWDTEAFF
TRBJ1-2,TRBV7-9,CASSPAAGYNGYTF
TRBJ2-5,TRBV20-1,CSASDQRAGMHETQYF
TRBJ1-1,TRBV27,CASKIFGRNTEAFF
TRBJ2-7,TRBV7-2,CASSSSGGVSYEQYF
.,TRBV20-1,CSARVGPDEQFF
TRBJ1-2,TRBV7-9,CASSPGTGGWSYGYTF
TRBJ2-5,TRBV6-2/TRBV6-3,CASSGQNEETQYF
TRBJ1-2,TRBV20-1,CSASGQGRNGYTF
TRBJ1-5,TRBV2,CASSEGSVRPQHF
TRBJ1-5,TRBV7-8,CASSLDPALGTQPQHF
TRBJ1-3,TRBV5-5,CASSLPNSGNTIYF
TRBJ1-5,TRBV6-6,CASSLSDSNQPQHF
TRBJ2-5,TRBV5-1,CASSLGGGTSGPSEETQYF
TRBJ1-2,TRBV6-6,CASSRKNRGEEGYTF
TRBJ2-2,TRBV7-9,CASSPRGAQTGELFF
TRBJ1-2,TRBV29-1,CSVVQADGYTF
TRBJ2-5,TRBV3-1,CASSQGASGETQYF
TRBJ1-1,TRBV7-9,CASSSSGQNTEAFF
TRBJ1-1,TRBV4-1,CASRTRPRGGPDTEAFF
TRBJ1-1,TRBV29-1,CSVIRGTANTEAFF
TRBJ1-5,TRBV12-3/TRBV12-4,CASSFRQGQPQHF
TRBJ2-7,TRBV25-1,CACSARGGAGGEQYF
TRBJ2-7,TRBV7-9,CAVVRTSSLKDRYEQYF
TRBJ1-1,TRBV29-1,CSALADSNTEAFF
TRBJ1-1,TRBV7-9,CASSFRDRGAEAFF
TRBJ2-2,TRBV5-8,CASSPGHLNTGELFF
TRBJ2-2,TRBV20-1,CSATKTSGGGELFF
TRBJ2-7,TRBV12-3/TRBV12-4,CASSFPGAAAYEQYF
TRBJ1-6,TRBV29-1,CSVGGGGSLPHF
TRBJ1-4,TRBV6-5,CASSYSGVGEKLFF
TRBJ2-7,TRBV19,CASSGDPTYEQYF
TRBJ2-7,TRBV3-1,CASSQDSLAGEQYF
TRBJ2-5,TRBV7-3,CASSLNQGETQYF
TRBJ2-7,TRBV29-1,CSAVPAQNYEQYF
TRBJ1-2,TRBV7-9,CASSPGDREYTF
TRBJ1-2,TRBV2,CASSEAQDWGYTF
TRBJ1-2,TRBV9,CASSVPLGNGYTF
TRBJ2-3,TRBV20-1,CSASRTSGIADTQYF
TRBJ1-2,TRBV2,CASNAESINGYTF
TRBJ2-7,TRBV10-3,CAISTTGGGDEQYF
TRBJ2-7,TRBV20-1,CSARDRGIIYEQYF